The rows below give T cell receptor beta chains drawn from one sample of a study of metastatic and nonmetastatic thyroid tumors. TCRdb reassembled clones from the PCR reads with MiXCR. The table includes several thousand clones, 30% to 35% detected once. The specimen was tumor tissue. The receptors derive from a female donor with papillary thyroid cancer or a benign thyroid nodule (not recorded which). Some clones in this sample may be carry-over from other donors' samples. Each CDR3 is given with its conserved first and last residue. The D gene is left open where the match is weak. Expanded clones are given a class, and other clones once, few, many or no size at all.

J: TRBJ1-2
size: .
D: .
V: TRBV27
DNA: TGTGCCAGCAGTTTAGAAACAGGGACCGGCTACACCTTC
CDR3: CASSLETGTGYTF

J: TRBJ2-5
size: .
D: TRBD2
V: TRBV11-2
DNA: TGTGCCAGCAGCTTGGGACCCTCGTGGAGCGGGAGGAGTTTTGAGGAGACCCAGTACTTC
CDR3: CASSLGPSWSGRSFEETQYF

J: TRBJ2-7
size: .
D: .
V: TRBV2
DNA: TGTGCCAGCCATGGAGGCTACGAGCTGTACTTC
CDR3: CASHGGYELYF

J: TRBJ1-2
size: .
D: TRBD1
V: TRBV18
DNA: TGTGCCAGCTCAGAGAACAGGGGTACCTACACCTTC
CDR3: CASSENRGTYTF

J: TRBJ1-1
size: medium-sized
D: .
V: TRBV7-2
DNA: TGTGCCAGCAGCCTTGAAAGGAACACTGAAGCTTTCTTT
CDR3: CASSLERNTEAFF

J: TRBJ2-5
size: once
D: .
V: TRBV4-1
DNA: TGCGCCAGCACCCCAACTGTGACCGGCGAAGAGACCCAGTACTTC
CDR3: CASTPTVTGEETQYF

J: TRBJ1-3
size: medium-sized
D: .
V: TRBV18
DNA: TGTGCCAGCTCACCACCGCCGCAGGTCACCTCTGGAAACACCATATATTTT
CDR3: CASSPPPQVTSGNTIYF

J: TRBJ2-2
size: .
D: .
V: TRBV6-5
DNA: TGTGCCAGCAGTTGGCAGGTCACCGGGGAGCTGTTTTTT
CDR3: CASSWQVTGELFF

J: TRBJ1-1
size: many
D: TRBD1
V: TRBV4-1
DNA: TGCGCCAGCAGCCAAGCTAGGATCCAGGGGGCTAGTGAAGCTTTCTTT
CDR3: CASSQARIQGASEAFF

J: TRBJ1-2
size: .
D: TRBD1
V: TRBV20-1
DNA: TGCAGTGCTACCCAGGGGGCGCTGGGCTACACCTTC
CDR3: CSATQGALGYTF

J: TRBJ1-4
size: few
D: .
V: TRBV30
DNA: TGTGCCTGGAATACTCAGCCCGGGAAACTGTTTTTT
CDR3: CAWNTQPGKLFF

J: TRBJ2-3
size: few
D: .
V: TRBV12-3/TRBV12-4
DNA: TGTGCCAGCAGTTTGGCAGATACGCAGTATTTT
CDR3: CASSLADTQYF

J: TRBJ1-5
size: .
D: .
V: TRBV18
DNA: TGTGCCAGCTCCCAGGGGAATAGCATTGAGCCCCAGCATTTT
CDR3: CASSQGNSIEPQHF

J: TRBJ1-2
size: .
D: .
V: TRBV12-3/TRBV12-4
DNA: TGTGCCAGCAGTTTATCCAAGGCCTCGTATGGCTACACCTTC
CDR3: CASSLSKASYGYTF

J: TRBJ1-1
size: many
D: TRBD1
V: TRBV7-3
DNA: TGTGCCAGCAAGGGGGCCCCGGAAGGCCCTGAAGCTTTCTTT
CDR3: CASKGAPEGPEAFF

J: TRBJ1-2
size: .
D: TRBD1
V: TRBV5-5
DNA: TGTGCCAGCAGCTCGGGGACAGCTAACTATGGCTACACCTTC
CDR3: CASSSGTANYGYTF

J: TRBJ2-3
size: once
D: .
V: TRBV5-1
DNA: TGCGCCAGCAGCCCGCCTAGCGCCACAGATACGCAGTATTTT
CDR3: CASSPPSATDTQYF

J: TRBJ2-1
size: .
D: TRBD2
V: TRBV11-2
DNA: TGTGACAGAAGCTCCTACCTGGCTAGCGGGAATGAGCAGTTCTTC
CDR3: CDRSSYLASGNEQFF

J: TRBJ2-7
size: medium-sized
D: .
V: TRBV25-1
DNA: TGTGCCAGCAGTGAAGCCCTACGCCCAGGGCAATCCTACGAGCAGTACTTC
CDR3: CASSEALRPGQSYEQYF

J: TRBJ2-3
size: .
D: TRBD2
V: TRBV4-1
DNA: TGCGCCAGCAGCCAAGGATCCATAGCTAGAGGGAGGGATAGCACAGATACGCAGTATTTT
CDR3: CASSQGSIARGRDSTDTQYF

J: TRBJ1-1
size: medium-sized
D: .
V: TRBV11-2
DNA: TGTGCCAGCACCCCGGGGAGCACTGAAGCTTTCTTT
CDR3: CASTPGSTEAFF

J: TRBJ2-2
size: .
D: TRBD2
V: TRBV25-1
DNA: TGTGCCAGCAGTCCTCTTAGAGGGACTATGAACACCGGGGAGCTGTTTTTT
CDR3: CASSPLRGTMNTGELFF

J: TRBJ2-3
size: .
D: .
V: TRBV9
DNA: TGTGCCAGCAGCGTAAGGGGAAAATTGGGAGATGGCACAGATACGCAGTATTTT
CDR3: CASSVRGKLGDGTDTQYF

J: TRBJ1-6
size: few
D: .
V: TRBV7-3
DNA: TGTGCCAGCAGCTTCCCCGGGGGGGCCCTCCACTTT
CDR3: CASSFPGGALHF

J: TRBJ2-2
size: .
D: .
V: TRBV20-1
DNA: TGCAGGGCTAGGGGACTCGCGAACACCGGGGCGCTGTTTTTT
CDR3: CRARGLANTGALFF

J: TRBJ2-1
size: .
D: .
V: TRBV12-3/TRBV12-4
DNA: TGTGCCAGCAGTTTAGAGGTGGGCGGGGTACACAATGAGCAGTTCTTC
CDR3: CASSLEVGGVHNEQFF

J: TRBJ1-3
size: few
D: .
V: TRBV5-1
DNA: TGCGCCAGCAGCTTGGACTTCCGAAACACCATATATTTT
CDR3: CASSLDFRNTIYF

J: TRBJ2-2
size: .
D: TRBD1
V: TRBV9
DNA: TGTGCCAGCAGCGAGACTTCCGGGACAGGGGCTACCGGGGAGCTGTTTTTT
CDR3: CASSETSGTGATGELFF

J: TRBJ1-2
size: few
D: TRBD1
V: TRBV12-3/TRBV12-4
DNA: TGTGCCAGCATCCCAGGGGGCAGTCATGGCTACACCTTC
CDR3: CASIPGGSHGYTF

J: TRBJ2-1
size: .
D: .
V: TRBV20-1
DNA: TGCAGTGCTCCATCGGCGGTAGCTGGCTCCTACAATGAGCAGTTCTTC
CDR3: CSAPSAVAGSYNEQFF

J: TRBJ1-5
size: .
D: .
V: TRBV20-1
DNA: TGCAGTGCGGGAACGCGCAGACACAGCAATCAGCCCCAGCATTTT
CDR3: CSAGTRRHSNQPQHF

J: TRBJ2-1
size: large
D: .
V: TRBV19
DNA: TGTGCCAGTAGTATAGGAGGCTCCTACAATGAGCAGTTCTTC
CDR3: CASSIGGSYNEQFF

J: TRBJ2-5
size: medium-sized
D: .
V: TRBV19
DNA: TGTGCCGTGGCCGGGAGTCGTCAAGAGACCCAGTACTTC
CDR3: CAVAGSRQETQYF

J: TRBJ1-5
size: medium-sized
D: TRBD1
V: TRBV7-2
DNA: TGTGCCAGCAGCCCGGGACAGGGAGGAGGACAGCCCCAGCATTTT
CDR3: CASSPGQGGGQPQHF

J: TRBJ2-7
size: .
D: .
V: TRBV20-1
DNA: TGCAGTGATAGGGTGGTGAGCTACGAGCAGTACTTC
CDR3: CSDRVVSYEQYF

J: TRBJ2-3
size: few
D: TRBD2
V: TRBV4-3
DNA: TGCGCCAGCAGCCAAGGGGCTAGCGGGAGCACAGATACGCAGTATTTT
CDR3: CASSQGASGSTDTQYF

J: TRBJ1-1
size: .
D: TRBD1
V: TRBV5-1
DNA: TGCGCCAGCAGCATCGACAGGGGGAACACTGAAGCTTTCTTT
CDR3: CASSIDRGNTEAFF

J: TRBJ2-1
size: few
D: .
V: TRBV28
DNA: TGTGCCAGCAGTTTATCCCCCCCAGGATCCCATGAGCAGTTCTTC
CDR3: CASSLSPPGSHEQFF

J: TRBJ2-5
size: .
D: .
V: TRBV5-1
DNA: TGCGCCAGCATCATGGTAGGCTGGGAGACCCAGTACTTC
CDR3: CASIMVGWETQYF

J: TRBJ2-7
size: .
D: .
V: TRBV4-1
DNA: TGCGCCAGCAGCCCCCACAACTCCTACGAGCAGTACTTC
CDR3: CASSPHNSYEQYF